These 30 T cell receptor beta chains share one sample of origin, sequenced in a study of shared clonotypes between healthy human individuals (dated by TCRdb to 2018 to 2021). For the CD8 naive samples, CD45RO-negative cells were positively selected for CCR7, yielding a CD45RA+CCR7+ population from which TemRA cells were excluded. The library was built by means of the immunoSEQ multiplex PCR assay. Held by TCRdb, this immuneACCESS table contains in-frame sequences only and omits some clones. Under half of the omission traces to an unresolved V gene where checked; the cause of the rest is unknown. The sample data list about 680,000 clones, and about 90% of these were observed just once. The leading ten clones occupy 24% of the sample. Material for sequencing was naive CD8+ T cells sorted from blood. Sample cell subset or site, as interpreted from the label and publication: CD45RA+CCR7+. The receptor set was obtained from a man aged 25 to 45 in good health.

V gene TRBV7-9 combines with J gene TRBJ2-7; TRBD1 agrees at 7 bases. Germline loops: CDR1 SEHNR, CDR2 FQNEAQ (reference sequence). The CDR3 is 15 amino acids. The junction had 9 bases not matched to a gene; V was cut back by 1 base and J by 6 bases. The CDR3 sequence is CASSLEVTGKGEQYF. In DNA form, the CDR3 reads TGTGCCAGCAGCTTAGAGGTGACAGGGAAGGGCGAGCAGTACTTC.

V and J are TRBV11-2 and TRBJ2-7; 8 bases agree with TRBD1. V lost 3 bases to trimming and J lost 4 bases; unmatched junction nucleotides: 5. The CDR3 is made up of 14 amino acids. In germline, CDR1 is SGHAT, CDR2 FQNNGV. The CDR3 DNA follows: TGTGCCAGCAGCTTCCGACAGGGGCTTTACGAGCAGTACTTC. Encoded protein: CASSFRQGLYEQYF.

CDR3 loop: CASSFSGTPRNYEQYF. Written as DNA, the CDR3 is TGTGCCAGCAGCTTCAGCGGGACGCCAAGGAATTACGAGCAGTACTTC. This sequence joins TRBV7-8 and TRBJ2-7; TRBD2 matches 7 bases. The CDR3 runs to 16 residues. Germline CDR1 is SGHVS and CDR2 is FQNEAQ. V was clipped by 3 bases and J by 4 bases; unmatched bases: 12.

The gene calls are TRBV7-6 and TRBJ2-7, with D uncertain. This CDR3 comprises 13 residues. Trimming took off 4 bases at V and 4 bases at J, with 11 bases between the two ends. CDR1 and CDR2 (germline): SGHVS, FNYEAQ. The CDR3 loop reads CASSSRINYEQYF. The CDR3 coding sequence is TGTGCCAGCAGCTCCCGAATCAATTACGAGCAGTACTTC.

This clone was counted a single time. This chain links TRBV7-9 with TRBJ2-5, with no clear D. V shed 4 bases and J shed 4 bases, with 16 bases lying between them. The germline V gene encodes CDR1 SEHNR and CDR2 FQNEAQ (reference sequence). The CDR3 contains 15 residues. CDR3 amino acids: CASSSREKPLETQYF. The CDR3 DNA sequence: TGTGCCAGCAGCTCTAGGGAAAAGCCCCTAGAGACCCAGTACTTC.

This chain uses TRBV27 with TRBJ2-7; the match to TRBD2 covers 8 bases. The germline V gene has CDR1 MNHEY and CDR2 SMNVEV (reference sequence). With V trimmed by 3 bases and J by 1 base, 2 bases remained unmatched. The length of the CDR3 is 14 residues. CDR3 amino acids: CASSLTSASYEQYF. CDR3 nucleotides: TGTGCCAGCAGTTTGACTAGCGCGTCCTACGAGCAGTACTTC.

The chain uses TRBV29-1 and TRBJ2-7; 7 bases line up with TRBD1. The ends lost 1 base at V and 2 bases at J; junction bases unmatched: 5. This CDR3 comprises 14 residues. Germline assignment: CDR1 SQVTM and CDR2 ANQGSEA. The CDR3 bases are TGCAGCGTTGAAGGATGGGACAGTACCTACGAGCAGTACTTC. It encodes CSVEGWDSTYEQYF.

This rearrangement joins TRBV11-2 to TRBJ1-1; D is undetermined. This CDR3 is built from 19 residues. The germline V gene encodes CDR1 SGHAT and CDR2 FQNNGV. V shed 4 bases and J shed 2 bases, with 26 bases lying between them. The CDR3 nucleotides are TGTGCCAGCAGCTCCCTCACTTTCCGACAACTAGGGCGAAACACTGAAGCTTTCTTT. This encodes CASSSLTFRQLGRNTEAFF.

The gene calls are TRBV4-3 and TRBJ2-7, with no clear D. In germline, CDR1 is LGHNA, CDR2 YSLEER. V lost 0 bases and J lost 3, with 12 bases in between. CDR3 length: 15 residues. The CDR3 bases are TGCGCCAGCAGCCAAGATAAAGCCGAGATCTACGAGCAGTACTTC. Translating gives CASSQDKAEIYEQYF.

This rearrangement joins TRBV11-2 to TRBJ2-5; no clear D gene. V lost 6 bases and J 1 base, leaving 12 bases between the germline ends. In germline, CDR1 is SGHAT, CDR2 FQNNGV. The CDR3 length is 14 residues. The CDR3 here is CASRRLSTQETQYF. The CDR3 coding sequence is TGTGCCAGCAGACGACTGTCGACCCAAGAGACCCAGTACTTC.

The rearrangement links TRBV10-2 to TRBJ2-5, with 10 bases lining up with TRBD2. Germline V gives CDR1 WSHSY, CDR2 SAAADI. The CDR3 runs to 16 residues. V shed 7 bases, J shed 5 bases, and the junction held 13 bases outside the gene matches. The CDR3: CASIKALAGVGETQYF. The CDR3 DNA is TGCGCCAGCATTAAAGCCCTAGCGGGAGTGGGGGAGACCCAGTACTTC.

The J gene is TRBJ2-7, the V gene TRBV5-6; 11 bases are shared with TRBD2. This CDR3 is built from 15 residues. Per the germline V gene, CDR1 is SGHDT and CDR2 is YYEEEE. After removal of 3 bases from V and 2 bases from J, the junction contained 4 bases not matched to a gene. The CDR3 protein is CASSSLAGGPYEQYF. The CDR3 DNA reads TGTGCCAGCAGCTCCCTAGCGGGAGGTCCCTACGAGCAGTACTTC.

V gene TRBV11-2 combines with J gene TRBJ1-5; perhaps TRBD1 as D (5 bases). Germline V CDR1 and CDR2: SGHAT, FQNNGV. V gave up 4 bases and J gave up 1 base, with 14 bases separating them. The CDR3 runs to 16 residues. The CDR3 is CASSSSQVASNQPQHF. The CDR3, as DNA: TGTGCCAGCAGCTCCTCACAGGTTGCCAGCAATCAGCCCCAGCATTTT.

V gene TRBV27 combines with J gene TRBJ2-1; TRBD2 aligns across 11 bases. The CDR3 loop spans 16 amino acids. Germline loops: CDR1 MNHEY, CDR2 SMNVEV (reference sequence). Trimming took 5 bases from V and 9 from J; bases not matched to a gene: 12. In DNA, the CDR3 is TGTGCCAGCAGTAAATTAGCGGGGGGGGCCCCTGGTGAGCAGTTCTTC. It specifies CASSKLAGGAPGEQFF.

The genes are TRBV15 and TRBJ2-1; possibly TRBD1 or TRBD2 for D (6 bases each). CDR1 and CDR2 (germline): LNHNV, YYDKDF (reference sequence). V lost 6 bases, J lost 9 bases, and 9 bases lay in between. This CDR3 comprises 11 residues. The CDR3 DNA sequence: TGTGCCACCAGGGGGGGCGGTGAGCAGTTCTTC. Its translation: CATRGGGEQFF.

The V and J genes are TRBV18 and TRBJ1-3; a possible D gene is TRBD1 (6 bases). The V gene lost 4 bases and the J gene lost 0 bases, with 10 bases spanning the gap. Per the germline V gene, CDR1 is KGHSH and CDR2 is LQKENI. This CDR3 is 15 amino acids long. DNA of the CDR3: TGTGCCAGCTCACAAGGACAGAGCTCTGGAAACACCATATATTTT. Protein sequence: CASSQGQSSGNTIYF.

This rearrangement joins TRBV29-1 to TRBJ2-1; 9 bases fit TRBD2. With 1 base clipped from V and 8 bases from J, the junction kept 9 bases outside the gene matches. The length of the CDR3 is 15 residues. Germline CDR1 and CDR2: SQVTM and ANQGSEA. The CDR3 region is CSVEGSGRGGYEQFF. The DNA of the CDR3 is TGCAGCGTTGAAGGTAGCGGGAGAGGGGGCTATGAGCAGTTCTTC.

The rearrangement joins TRBV15 to TRBJ1-2; a possible D gene is TRBD1 (5 bases). Trimming shortened V by 4 bases and J by 6 bases, and 15 bases separated the two germline ends. CDR1 is LNHNV and CDR2 is YYDKDF in the germline V gene (reference sequence). The CDR3 is made up of 14 amino acids. CDR3 nucleotide sequence: TGTGCCACCAGCATCCTAGGGGTTTCGGATGGCTACACCTTC. Translated: CATSILGVSDGYTF.

The rearrangement joins TRBV10-3 to TRBJ2-3; TRBD1 aligns across 11 bases. Germline V gives CDR1 ENHRY, CDR2 SYGVKD. The junction had 2 bases not matched to a gene; V was cut back by 3 bases and J by 3 bases. The CDR3 consists of 15 residues. Written as DNA, the CDR3 is TGTGCCATCAGTGACAGGGACAGGGGGACAGATACGCAGTATTTT. It is translated as CAISDRDRGTDTQYF.

In its sample, this clone was seen once. The chain carries TRBV19 and TRBJ2-7; tentatively, D is TRBD1 or TRBD2 (5 bases each). The CDR3 length is 14 residues. Germline-derived CDR1 and CDR2 are LNHDA and SQIVND (reference sequence). V gave up 2 bases and J gave up 2 bases, with 10 bases separating them. In DNA, the CDR3 is TGTGCCAGTAGTATACTGGGACCCGCCTACGAGCAGTACTTC. Translation gives CASSILGPAYEQYF.

This chain connects TRBV27 to TRBJ1-5; D not certain. The CDR3 is 14 residues long. Trimming stripped 6 bases from V and 4 bases from J, with 13 bases between. Germline V gene lookup returns CDR1 MNHEY and CDR2 SMNVEV (reference sequence). This CDR3 reads CASRQRLGNQPQHF. CDR3 coding DNA: TGTGCCAGCAGGCAGCGTCTGGGGAATCAGCCCCAGCATTTT.

The chain employs TRBV4-2 and TRBJ2-2; TRBD2 might be the D (6 bases). Looked up from germline, CDR1 is LGHNA and CDR2 is YNFKEQ. The V gene lost 1 base and the J gene lost 3 bases, with 18 bases spanning the gap. This CDR3 region has 18 residues. CDR3 DNA sequence: TGTGCCAGCAGCCAAGCCCTCGAGGAGGGAGCATACACCGGGGAGCTGTTTTTT. Residues: CASSQALEEGAYTGELFF.

The chain has TRBV27 and TRBJ2-1; D gene unclear. Trimming took off 2 bases at V and 0 bases at J, with 11 bases between the two ends. The CDR3 runs 16 residues. Germline CDR1 and CDR2: MNHEY and SMNVEV (reference sequence). The CDR3 region is CASSLRTFASYNEQFF. The CDR3 region has the DNA TGTGCCAGCAGTTTAAGGACCTTCGCCTCCTACAATGAGCAGTTCTTC.

This clone was picked up a small number of times. This chain links TRBV7-2 with TRBJ2-7; TRBD1 aligns across 8 bases. The CDR3 totals 14 residues. Per the germline V gene, CDR1 is SGHTA and CDR2 is FQGNSA. With V trimmed by 5 bases and J by 3 bases, 6 bases remained unmatched. The CDR3 loop is CASSPRQGIYEQYF. Written as DNA, the CDR3 is TGTGCCAGCAGCCCCCGACAGGGGATCTACGAGCAGTACTTC.

The chain recombines TRBV5-8 with TRBJ2-7; the match to TRBD2 covers 8 bases. This CDR3 region has 15 residues. CDR1 and CDR2 (germline): SGHTS, YDEGEE. J was trimmed by 0 bases and V by 8 bases; bases with no gene match: 10. The DNA for the CDR3 is TGTGCCAGTTGGGGCGGGAGGACCCCCTCCTACGAGCAGTACTTC. Protein sequence: CASWGGRTPSYEQYF.

Only one count was recorded for this clone. The chain carries TRBV10-2 and TRBJ2-1; 12 nucleotides agree with TRBD2. CDR1 is WSHSY and CDR2 is SAAADI in the germline V gene. This CDR3 is built from 14 residues. V shed 7 bases, J shed 10 bases, and the junction held 8 bases outside the gene matches. In DNA, the CDR3 is TGCGCCAGCAAGACTAGCGGGAGACTCGAGGAGCAGTTCTTC. Translated: CASKTSGRLEEQFF.

Details on this clone: An end of the junction differs from the germline gene, which may be a read error. V and J are TRBV7-6 and TRBJ1-2, with unresolved D. Per the germline V gene, CDR1 is SGHVS and CDR2 is FNYEAQ. The CDR3 has 15 amino acids. CDR3 residues: CASSLLPGNLYDYTF. As DNA, the CDR3 is TGTGCCAGCAGCTTACTGCCGGGGAACCTTTATGACTACACCTTC.

The chain joins TRBV28 to TRBJ2-7; D is possibly TRBD2 (7 bases). The CDR3 has 14 residues. Trimming left V 3 bases short and J 5 bases short, with 14 bases between. Germline V gene sequence: CDR1 MDHEN, CDR2 SYDVKM. CDR3 bases: TGTGCCAGCAGTTTTTTGGGAGGGGGTCACGAGCAGTACTTC. It encodes CASSFLGGGHEQYF.

To note about this clone: The final CDR3 position lacks the conserved phenylalanine or tryptophan, pointing to a likely read error. Because the CDR3's place on the DNA is in doubt, the DNA is left out and the CDR3 is given as listed by TCRdb. V and J are TRBV20-1 and TRBJ1-2. The CDR3 extends over 10 residues, inclusive of both ends. Germline CDR1 DFQATT, CDR2 SNEGSKA (reference sequence). The CDR3: CSARDRDAVV.

The CDR3 loop reads CASSLEYRTNTGELFF. CDR3 bases: TGTGCCAGCAGCTTAGAATACAGGACTAACACCGGGGAGCTGTTTTTT. The chain recombines TRBV13 with TRBJ2-2; either TRBD1 or TRBD2 may supply D (5 bases each). Trimming cost V 1 base and J 2 bases, with 11 bases left between them. The CDR3 has 16 residues. The germline CDR1 and CDR2 sequences are PRHDT and FYEKMQ (reference sequence).